A single sample gave rise to the 12 T cell receptor beta chains below, sequenced in a study of OX40 agonist ivuxolimab in advanced cancers. Profiled with immunoSEQ multiplex PCR; TCRdb holds only in-frame clones, not every one. The table records some 43,000 clones, approximately 87% of them present only once. Specimen: CD4+ or CD8+ T cells sorted from blood, collected in a trial of the OX40 agonist ivuxolimab. These receptor sequences come from an adult with an advanced solid tumor such as melanoma, head and neck, liver or kidney cancer.

The chain recombines TRBV28 with TRBJ2-2; 7 bases are a match to TRBD1. The CDR3 has 15 residues. Germline CDR1 reads MDHEN; CDR2 reads SYDVKM. V trimming: 2 bases; J trimming: 7 bases; junction bases outside the gene matches: 7. The CDR3: CASSLPRQGIGELFF. CDR3 nucleotides: TGTGCCAGCAGTTTACCTAGACAGGGTATCGGGGAGCTGTTTTTT.

The V and J genes are TRBV6-1 and TRBJ2-7; D gene uncertain. The germline gives CDR1 MNHNS, CDR2 SASEGT. Trimming stripped 6 bases from V and 0 bases from J, with 12 bases between. The CDR3 covers 14 residues. The CDR3 sequence is CASRGRWSSYEQYF. CDR3 nucleotide sequence: TGTGCCAGCAGAGGCCGGTGGTCCTCCTACGAGCAGTACTTC.

The V gene is TRBV19, the J gene TRBJ1-5; D might be TRBD1 (5 bases). Trimming cost V 5 bases and J 5 bases, with 19 bases left between them. Germline CDR1 LNHDA, CDR2 SQIVND (reference sequence). The CDR3 extends over 16 amino acids. As DNA, the CDR3 is TGTGCCAGTAGTCCCGGGCGCTGGGTAGGGGATCAGCCCCAGCATTTT. Translation: CASSPGRWVGDQPQHF.

This chain uses TRBV2 with TRBJ2-5; D is unclear. Germline V gene data show CDR1 as SNHLY and CDR2 as FYNNEI. V lost 6 bases and J 3 bases, leaving 5 bases between the germline ends. The CDR3 runs to 11 residues. Here the CDR3 reads CASSSKETQYF. The CDR3 nucleotides read TGTGCCAGCAGCTCTAAAGAGACCCAGTACTTC.

The chain employs TRBV5-4 and TRBJ2-5; D is ambiguous. The germline V gene has CDR1 SGHNT and CDR2 YYREEE (reference sequence). V lost 1 base, J lost 2 bases, and 9 bases lay in between. The CDR3 has 14 residues. The CDR3 sequence is CASSLSYGQETQYF. CDR3 nucleotides: TGTGCCAGCAGCTTGAGCTACGGACAAGAGACCCAGTACTTC.

This clone appeared a few times. The rearrangement links TRBV6-1 to TRBJ1-3, with D possibly TRBD1 on 6 matching bases. The germline CDR1 and CDR2 sequences are MNHNS and SASEGT. Trimming shortened V by 3 bases and J by 8 bases, and 14 bases separated the two germline ends. The CDR3 runs 14 residues. CDR3 protein: CASSERQAGDTIYF. Written as DNA, the CDR3 is TGTGCCAGCAGTGAGCGACAGGCAGGGGACACCATATATTTT.

This chain links TRBV5-6 with TRBJ2-1; D is unclear. Trimming took off 0 bases at V and 8 bases at J, with 12 bases between the two ends. The CDR3 runs 14 residues. The germline V gene encodes CDR1 SGHDT and CDR2 YYEEEE. CDR3 nucleotides: TGTGCCAGCAGCTTGGCCCCGACTTCGGATGAGCAGTTCTTC. Its translation: CASSLAPTSDEQFF.

The rearrangement joins TRBV4-1 to TRBJ1-2, with a possible D match to TRBD1 (5 bases). The CDR3 runs 14 residues. The germline CDR1 and CDR2 sequences are MGHRA and YSYEKL. V dropped 5 bases and J dropped 5 bases, with 15 bases sitting between them. CDR3 DNA sequence: TGCGCCAGCAGCTCGCAGGGACTGCTTTATGGCTACACCTTC. It encodes CASSSQGLLYGYTF.

V is TRBV7-9 and J is TRBJ2-3; 12 nucleotides match TRBD2. Germline V gene data show CDR1 as SEHNR and CDR2 as FQNEAQ (reference sequence). With V trimmed by 5 bases and J by 0 bases, 9 bases remained unmatched. The CDR3 loop spans 18 amino acids. The CDR3 spells CASSLGRTSGASTDTQYF. In DNA form, the CDR3 reads TGTGCCAGCAGCCTCGGAAGGACTAGCGGGGCTAGCACAGATACGCAGTATTTT.

The chain recombines TRBV9 with TRBJ1-1; tentative D call: TRBD1 (5 bases). The CDR3 consists of 14 residues. Looked up from germline, CDR1 is SGDLS and CDR2 is YYNGEE. V was clipped by 2 bases and J by 1 base, with 9 bases between them. CDR3 bases: TGTGCCAGCAGCGTGTTAGGACAGAACACTGAAGCTTTCTTT. This translates into CASSVLGQNTEAFF.

A few counts support this clone. The chain uses TRBV15 and TRBJ2-5, with D unclear. In germline, CDR1 is LNHNV, CDR2 YYDKDF (reference sequence). The CDR3 is 14 residues long. Trimming took off 0 bases at V and 2 bases at J, with 7 bases between the two ends. The CDR3 loop reads CATSRESRQETQYF. CDR3 coding DNA: TGTGCCACCAGCAGAGAGAGTCGGCAAGAGACCCAGTACTTC.

The rearrangement joins TRBV6-5 to TRBJ2-5; tentatively, D is TRBD2 (6 bases). The J call is uncertain, as TRBJ2-7 better fits the DNA end. The CDR3 consists of 15 residues. Per germline, CDR1 MNHEY and CDR2 SVGAGI. The CDR3 coding sequence is TGTGCCAGCAGTTCCGGAGGGACCCACTCCTACGAGCAGTACTTC. Translation: CASSSGGTHSYEQYF.